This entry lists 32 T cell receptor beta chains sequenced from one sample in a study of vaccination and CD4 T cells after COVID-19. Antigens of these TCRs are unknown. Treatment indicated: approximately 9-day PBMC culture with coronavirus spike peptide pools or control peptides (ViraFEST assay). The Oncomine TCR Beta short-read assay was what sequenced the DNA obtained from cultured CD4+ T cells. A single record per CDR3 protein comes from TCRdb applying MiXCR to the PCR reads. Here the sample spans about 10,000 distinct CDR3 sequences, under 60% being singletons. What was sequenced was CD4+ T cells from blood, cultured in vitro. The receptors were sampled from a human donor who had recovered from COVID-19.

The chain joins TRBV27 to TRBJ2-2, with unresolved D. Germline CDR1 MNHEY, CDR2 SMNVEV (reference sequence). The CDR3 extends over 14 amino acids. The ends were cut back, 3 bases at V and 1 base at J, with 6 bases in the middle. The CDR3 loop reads CASSLSRNTGELFF. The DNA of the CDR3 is TGTGCCAGCAGTTTGTCGCGGAACACCGGGGAGCTGTTTTTT.

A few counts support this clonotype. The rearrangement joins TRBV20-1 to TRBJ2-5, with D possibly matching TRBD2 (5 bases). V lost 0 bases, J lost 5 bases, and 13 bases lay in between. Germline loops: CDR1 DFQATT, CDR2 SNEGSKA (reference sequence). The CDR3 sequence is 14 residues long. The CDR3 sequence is CSARDWSGYETQYF. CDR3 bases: TGCAGTGCTAGAGATTGGTCGGGATATGAGACCCAGTACTTC.

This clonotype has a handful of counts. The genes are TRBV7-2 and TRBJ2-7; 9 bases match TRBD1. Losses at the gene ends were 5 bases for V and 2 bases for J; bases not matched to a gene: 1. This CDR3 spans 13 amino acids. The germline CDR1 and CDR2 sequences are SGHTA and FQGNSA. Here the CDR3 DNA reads TGTGCCAGCAGCAGGGACAGGGCCTACGAGCAGTACTTC. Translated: CASSRDRAYEQYF.

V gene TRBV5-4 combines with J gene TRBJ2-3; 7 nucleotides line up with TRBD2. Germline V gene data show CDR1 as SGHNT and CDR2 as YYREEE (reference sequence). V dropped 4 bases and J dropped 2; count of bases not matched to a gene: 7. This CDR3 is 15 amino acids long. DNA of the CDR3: TGTGCCAGCAGCCCTGCGGGGGATTTCACAGATACGCAGTATTTT. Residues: CASSPAGDFTDTQYF.

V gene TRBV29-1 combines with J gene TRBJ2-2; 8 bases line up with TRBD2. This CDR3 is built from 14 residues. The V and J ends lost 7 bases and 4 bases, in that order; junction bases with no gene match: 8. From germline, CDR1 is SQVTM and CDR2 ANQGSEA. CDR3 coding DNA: TGCAGCGGGCGTCCGGGGGGGCTCACCGGGGAGCTGTTTTTT. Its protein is CSGRPGGLTGELFF.

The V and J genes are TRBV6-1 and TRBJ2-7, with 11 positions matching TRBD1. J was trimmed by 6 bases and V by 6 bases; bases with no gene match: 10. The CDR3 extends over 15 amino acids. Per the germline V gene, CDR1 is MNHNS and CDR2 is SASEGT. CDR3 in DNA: TGTGCCAGCAGGTTTTCGGGACAGGGGGTGGTCGAGCAGTACTTC. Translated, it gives CASRFSGQGVVEQYF.

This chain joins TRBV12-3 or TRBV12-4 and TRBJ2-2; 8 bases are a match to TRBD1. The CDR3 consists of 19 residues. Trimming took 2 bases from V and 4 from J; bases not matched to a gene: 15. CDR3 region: CASSLIGTGGLGGTGELFF. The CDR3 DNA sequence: TGTGCCAGCAGTTTAATCGGCACAGGGGGGTTGGGTGGCACCGGGGAGCTGTTTTTT.

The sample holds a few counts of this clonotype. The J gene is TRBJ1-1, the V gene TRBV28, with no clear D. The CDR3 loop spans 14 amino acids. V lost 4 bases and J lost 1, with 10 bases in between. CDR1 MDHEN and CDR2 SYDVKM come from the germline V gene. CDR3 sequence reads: CASSSQLPNTEAFF. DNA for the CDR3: TGTGCCAGCAGTTCACAGTTACCGAACACTGAAGCTTTCTTT.

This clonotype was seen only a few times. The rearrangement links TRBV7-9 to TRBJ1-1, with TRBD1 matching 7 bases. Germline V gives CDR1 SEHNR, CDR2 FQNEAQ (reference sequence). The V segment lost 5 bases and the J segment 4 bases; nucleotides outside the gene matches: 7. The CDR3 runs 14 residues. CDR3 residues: CASSARGSVTEAFF. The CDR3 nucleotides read TGTGCCAGCAGCGCCAGGGGGTCGGTCACTGAAGCTTTCTTT.

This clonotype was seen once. The DNA for the CDR3 is TGTGCCAGCAGCTTAGAACGGGTCTCAAACCAGCCCCAGCATTTT. It encodes CASSLERVSNQPQHF. This sequence joins TRBV7-8 and TRBJ1-5; D is uncertain. Germline assignment: CDR1 SGHVS and CDR2 FQNEAQ. V was cut by 1 base and J by 7 bases, with 14 bases left in between. The CDR3 has 15 residues.

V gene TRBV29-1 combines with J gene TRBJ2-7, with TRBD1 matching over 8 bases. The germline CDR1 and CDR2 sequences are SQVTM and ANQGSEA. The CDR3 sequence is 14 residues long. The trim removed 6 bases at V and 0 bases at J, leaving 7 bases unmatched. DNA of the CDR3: TGCAGCGTCGCGAGGACAGGGAACTCCTACGAGCAGTACTTC. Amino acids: CSVARTGNSYEQYF.

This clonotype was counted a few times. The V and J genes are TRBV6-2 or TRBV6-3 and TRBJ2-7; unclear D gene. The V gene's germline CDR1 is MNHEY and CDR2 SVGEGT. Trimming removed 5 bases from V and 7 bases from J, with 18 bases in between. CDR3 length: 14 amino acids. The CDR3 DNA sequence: TGTGCCAGCAGTCGTTTGACGCAGGTCGGGGAGCAGTACTTC. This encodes CASSRLTQVGEQYF.

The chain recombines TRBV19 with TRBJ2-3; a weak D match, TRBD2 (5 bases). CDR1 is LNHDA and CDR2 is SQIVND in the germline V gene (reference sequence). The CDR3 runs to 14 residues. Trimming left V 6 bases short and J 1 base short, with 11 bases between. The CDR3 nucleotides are TGTGCCAGTAGAGCGGCTGGGGGCACAGATACGCAGTATTTT. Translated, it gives CASRAAGGTDTQYF.

The CDR3 bases are TGCAGTGCCCCCTTTCATGCGGGGTTCCAAGAGACCCAGTACTTC. It is translated as CSAPFHAGFQETQYF. The chain uses TRBV20-1 and TRBJ2-5; the D gene is possibly TRBD2 (6 bases). Germline CDR1 DFQATT, CDR2 SNEGSKA (reference sequence). Trimming cost V 6 bases and J 1 base, with 18 bases left between them. This CDR3 has 15 amino acids.

The CDR3 DNA follows: TGTGCCAGCAGCTTTACTTCCATCCCTGGAAACACCATATATTTT. As protein: CASSFTSIPGNTIYF. V gene TRBV11-3 combines with J gene TRBJ1-3; D is undetermined. V was pared by 3 bases and J by 2 bases, with 11 bases between. Germline lookup yields CDR1 SGHNT and CDR2 YENEEA. The CDR3 is 15 amino acids.

CDR3 loop: CSAHRLAGGQETQYF. In DNA, the CDR3 is TGCAGTGCCCACCGGCTAGCGGGGGGACAAGAGACCCAGTACTTC. The V call is TRBV20-1, the J call TRBJ2-5, with 11 bases identical to TRBD2. The length of the CDR3 is 15 residues. V lost 6 bases and J lost 2; bases outside the gene matches: 8. Germline CDR1 and CDR2: DFQATT and SNEGSKA (reference sequence).

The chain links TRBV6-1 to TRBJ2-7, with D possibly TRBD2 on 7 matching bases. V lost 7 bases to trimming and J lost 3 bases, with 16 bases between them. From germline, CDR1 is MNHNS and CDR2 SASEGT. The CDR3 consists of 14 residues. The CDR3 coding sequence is TGTGCCAGCAAAAAGGGGGGGGGCCTCTACGAGCAGTACTTC. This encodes CASKKGGGLYEQYF.

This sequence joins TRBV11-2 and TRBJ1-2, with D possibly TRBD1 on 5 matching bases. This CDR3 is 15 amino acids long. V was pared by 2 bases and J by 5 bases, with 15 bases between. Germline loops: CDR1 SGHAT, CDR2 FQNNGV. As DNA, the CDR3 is TGTGCCAGCAGCTTAAACTCGGGGCCCCTTTATGGCTACACCTTC. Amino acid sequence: CASSLNSGPLYGYTF.

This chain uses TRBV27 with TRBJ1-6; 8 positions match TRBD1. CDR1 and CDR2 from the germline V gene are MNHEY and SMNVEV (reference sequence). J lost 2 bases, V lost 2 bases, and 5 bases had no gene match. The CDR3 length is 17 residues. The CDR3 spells CASSLGQGFTYNSPLHF. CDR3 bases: TGTGCCAGCAGTTTAGGACAGGGCTTTACCTATAATTCACCCCTCCACTTT.

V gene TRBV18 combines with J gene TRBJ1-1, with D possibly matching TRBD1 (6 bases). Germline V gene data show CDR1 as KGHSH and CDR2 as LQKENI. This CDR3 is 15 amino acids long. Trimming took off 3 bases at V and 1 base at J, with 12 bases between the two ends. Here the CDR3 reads CASSPPQGGNTEAFF. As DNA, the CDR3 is TGTGCCAGCTCACCCCCACAGGGTGGGAACACTGAAGCTTTCTTT.

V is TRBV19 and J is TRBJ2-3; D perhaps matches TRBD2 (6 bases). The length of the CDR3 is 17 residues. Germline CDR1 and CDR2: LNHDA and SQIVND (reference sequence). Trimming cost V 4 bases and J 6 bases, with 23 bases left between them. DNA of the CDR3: TGTGCCAGTAGTAGCCGGGACTCGAGAACCCTTCTGGATACGCAGTATTTT. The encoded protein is CASSSRDSRTLLDTQYF.

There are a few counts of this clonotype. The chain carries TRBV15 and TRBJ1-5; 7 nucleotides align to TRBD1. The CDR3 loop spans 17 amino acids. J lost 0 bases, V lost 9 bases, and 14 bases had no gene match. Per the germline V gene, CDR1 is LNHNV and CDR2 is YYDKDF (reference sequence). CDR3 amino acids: CATGTAFTDYSNQPQHF. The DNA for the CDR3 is TGTGCCACTGGGACAGCCTTCACTGATTATAGCAATCAGCCCCAGCATTTT.

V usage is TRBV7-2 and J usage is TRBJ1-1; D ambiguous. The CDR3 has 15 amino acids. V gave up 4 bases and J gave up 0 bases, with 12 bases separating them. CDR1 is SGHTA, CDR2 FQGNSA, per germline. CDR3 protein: CASSWRAVMNTEAFF. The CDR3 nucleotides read TGTGCCAGCAGCTGGAGGGCCGTCATGAACACTGAAGCTTTCTTT.

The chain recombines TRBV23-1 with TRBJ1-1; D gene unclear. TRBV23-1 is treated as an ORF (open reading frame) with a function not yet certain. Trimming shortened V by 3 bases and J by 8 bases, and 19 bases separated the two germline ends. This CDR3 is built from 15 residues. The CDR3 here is CASSHNIGITPEAFF. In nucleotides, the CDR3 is TGCGCCAGCAGTCACAACATTGGGATCACCCCAGAAGCTTTCTTT.

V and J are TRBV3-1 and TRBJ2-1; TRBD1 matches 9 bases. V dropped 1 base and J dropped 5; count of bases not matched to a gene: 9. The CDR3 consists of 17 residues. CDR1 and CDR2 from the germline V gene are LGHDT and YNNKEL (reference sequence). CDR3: CASSQVFGTGFNNEQFF. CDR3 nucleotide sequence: TGTGCCAGCAGCCAAGTATTTGGGACAGGGTTCAACAATGAGCAGTTCTTC.

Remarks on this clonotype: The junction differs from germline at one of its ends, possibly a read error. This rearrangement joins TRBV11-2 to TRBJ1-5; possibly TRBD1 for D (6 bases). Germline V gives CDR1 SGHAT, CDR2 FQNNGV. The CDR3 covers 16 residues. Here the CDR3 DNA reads TGTGCCAGCAGCCTCGGACAGCCAAATAGCGATCAGCCCCAGCATTTT. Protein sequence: CASSLGQPNSDQPQHF.

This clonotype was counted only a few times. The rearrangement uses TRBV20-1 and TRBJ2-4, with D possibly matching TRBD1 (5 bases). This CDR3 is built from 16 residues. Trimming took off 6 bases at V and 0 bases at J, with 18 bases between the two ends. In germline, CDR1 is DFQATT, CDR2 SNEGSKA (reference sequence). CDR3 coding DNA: TGCAGTGCCAGGAGAGTGGGGCAGGCAGCCAAAAACATTCAGTACTTC. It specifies CSARRVGQAAKNIQYF.

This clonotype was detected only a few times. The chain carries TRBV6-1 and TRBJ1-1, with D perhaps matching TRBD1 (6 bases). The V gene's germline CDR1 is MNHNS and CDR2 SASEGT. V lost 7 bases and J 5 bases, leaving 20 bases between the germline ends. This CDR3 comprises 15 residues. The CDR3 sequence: CASNKGGRLGTEAFF. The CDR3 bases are TGTGCCAGCAACAAGGGGGGCAGGCTGGGGACTGAAGCTTTCTTT.

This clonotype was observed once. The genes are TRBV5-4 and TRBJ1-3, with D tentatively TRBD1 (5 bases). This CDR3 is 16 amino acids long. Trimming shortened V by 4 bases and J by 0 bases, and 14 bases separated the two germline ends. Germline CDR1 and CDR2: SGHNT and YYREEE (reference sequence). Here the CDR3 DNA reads TGTGCCAGCAGCACCGGGACCTATGGCTCTGGAAACACCATATATTTT. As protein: CASSTGTYGSGNTIYF.

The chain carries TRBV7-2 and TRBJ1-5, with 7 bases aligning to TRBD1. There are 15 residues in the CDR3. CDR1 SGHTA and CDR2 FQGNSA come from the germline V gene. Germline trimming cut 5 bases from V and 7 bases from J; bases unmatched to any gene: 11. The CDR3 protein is CASSPRTGGEQPQHF. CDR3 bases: TGTGCCAGCAGCCCCAGGACAGGCGGGGAGCAGCCCCAGCATTTT.

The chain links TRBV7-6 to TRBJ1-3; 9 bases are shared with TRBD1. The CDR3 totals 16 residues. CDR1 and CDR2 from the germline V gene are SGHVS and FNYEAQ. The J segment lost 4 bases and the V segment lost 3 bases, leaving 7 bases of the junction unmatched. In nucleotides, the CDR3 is TGTGCCAGCAGCTTTACCGGGACAGGGAAGGGAAACACCATATATTTT. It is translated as CASSFTGTGKGNTIYF. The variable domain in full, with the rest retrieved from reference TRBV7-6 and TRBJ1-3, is GAGVSQSPRYKVTKRGQDVALRCDPISGHVSLYWYRQALGQGPEFLTYFNYEAQQDKSGLPNDRFSAERPEGSISTLTIQRTEQRDSAMYRCASSFTGTGKGNTIYFGEGSWLTVV.

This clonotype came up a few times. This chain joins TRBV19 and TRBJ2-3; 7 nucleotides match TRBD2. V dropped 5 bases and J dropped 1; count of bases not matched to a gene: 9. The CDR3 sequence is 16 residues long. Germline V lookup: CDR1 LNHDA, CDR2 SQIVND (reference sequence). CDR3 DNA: TGTGCCAGTAGTCCCCTTGGGAGGGGAGGCACAGATACGCAGTATTTT. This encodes CASSPLGRGGTDTQYF.